Below, 14 T cell receptor beta chains from the same sample are listed, as sequenced in a study of shared clonotypes between healthy human individuals. The repertoire was sequenced with immunoSEQ multiplex PCR; TCRdb's copy has only in-frame clones and lacks some. This sample has over a million clones, with more than 95% found just once. The sample consisted of naive CD4+ T cells sorted from blood. Subset meaning: CD45RA+ positively selected. All receptors come from a young man in good health.

The genes are TRBV19 and TRBJ2-3; D is unclear. The CDR3 runs 16 residues. Germline lookup yields CDR1 LNHDA and CDR2 SQIVND (reference sequence). V was pared by 3 bases and J by 6 bases, with 19 bases between. DNA of the CDR3: TGTGCCAGTAGTATTCACGGCGGTACCCGATGGGATACGCAGTATTTT. The encoded protein is CASSIHGGTRWDTQYF.

This clone showed up just once. The V gene is TRBV9, the J gene TRBJ2-1, with no clear D. This CDR3 comprises 16 residues. The germline V gene encodes CDR1 SGDLS and CDR2 YYNGEE. Trimming left V 0 bases short and J 0 bases short, with 10 bases between. CDR3 loop: CASSVAQPSSYNEQFF. The CDR3 DNA sequence: TGTGCCAGCAGCGTAGCTCAGCCCAGCTCCTACAATGAGCAGTTCTTC.

Note on this clone: The same CDR3 arises from other DNA sequences in this sample as well. This chain uses TRBV5-4 with TRBJ2-7; TRBD2 agrees at 14 bases. The CDR3 is 15 amino acids. With V trimmed by 4 bases and J by 3 bases, 3 bases remained unmatched. CDR1 and CDR2 from the germline V gene are SGHNT and YYREEE (reference sequence). CDR3 nucleotide sequence: TGTGCCAGCAGCCTCGGACTAGCGGGAGGCTACGAGCAGTACTTC. It translates to CASSLGLAGGYEQYF.

This chain joins TRBV7-9 and TRBJ2-1, with TRBD1 matching 7 bases. V trimming: 5 bases; J trimming: 4 bases; junction bases outside the gene matches: 14. Germline CDR1 reads SEHNR; CDR2 reads FQNEAQ (reference sequence). The CDR3 is 17 residues long. The CDR3 region has the DNA TGTGCCAGCAGCCCGATTCCCCCGGGACAGATTTACAATGAGCAGTTCTTC. Encoded protein: CASSPIPPGQIYNEQFF. The full variable domain, its missing parts supplied by reference TRBV7-9 and TRBJ2-1, is DTGVSQNPRHKITKRGQNVTFRCDPISEHNRLYWYRQTLGQGPEFLTYFQNEAQLEKSRLLSDRFSAERPKGSFSTLEIQRTEQGDSAMYLCASSPIPPGQIYNEQFFGPGTRLTVL.

The sample holds one count of this clone. The chain has TRBV18 and TRBJ1-5, with D perhaps matching TRBD1 (5 bases). The CDR3 extends over 15 amino acids. Trimming took off 3 bases at V and 9 bases at J, with 18 bases between the two ends. CDR1 and CDR2 (germline): KGHSH, LQKENI. The CDR3 DNA reads TGTGCCAGCTCACCGGGCGTAGGGACCTCCGGGCCCCAGCATTTT. Translation gives CASSPGVGTSGPQHF.

This chain connects TRBV18 to TRBJ1-2, with D maybe TRBD1 (6 bases). In germline, CDR1 is KGHSH, CDR2 LQKENI. The CDR3 totals 14 residues. V was cut by 3 bases and J by 7 bases, with 15 bases left in between. The CDR3 sequence: CASSPVRGRGGYTF. CDR3 in DNA: TGTGCCAGCTCACCGGTGCGGGGGCGAGGTGGCTACACCTTC.

The rearrangement joins TRBV6-1 to TRBJ2-7; TRBD2 matches at 7 bases. The CDR3 has 15 residues. CDR1 MNHNS and CDR2 SASEGT come from the germline V gene. Germline trimming cut 6 bases from V and 1 base from J; bases unmatched to any gene: 9. CDR3 nucleotide sequence: TGTGCCAGCAGGGGACCGCTAGCGGTATCCTACGAGCAGTACTTC. It is translated as CASRGPLAVSYEQYF.

The genes are TRBV27 and TRBJ2-7, with D uncertain. Germline V lookup: CDR1 MNHEY, CDR2 SMNVEV (reference sequence). V shed 5 bases and J shed 2 bases, with 13 bases lying between them. This CDR3 is 14 amino acids long. As DNA, the CDR3 is TGTGCCAGCAGTCCCCGATTCCGGCCCTACGAGCAGTACTTC. This sequence encodes CASSPRFRPYEQYF.

The chain has TRBV5-6 and TRBJ1-1; 7 bases align to TRBD1. CDR3 length equals 15 residues. V shed 2 bases and J 3 bases; nucleotides not matched to a gene: 7. From germline, CDR1 is SGHDT and CDR2 YYEEEE. The chain's CDR3 is CASSFHRGGDTEAFF. The CDR3 bases are TGTGCCAGCAGCTTTCACAGGGGAGGCGACACTGAAGCTTTCTTT.

V is TRBV7-9 and J is TRBJ2-3; 14 bases are shared with TRBD2. CDR3 length equals 19 residues. With V trimmed by 4 bases and J by 4 bases, 13 bases remained unmatched. Germline V gene lookup returns CDR1 SEHNR and CDR2 FQNEAQ (reference sequence). CDR3 nucleotides: TGTGCCAGCAGCTCCAGACTAGCGGGAGGGCTCACACGGTCAGATACGCAGTATTTT. Translation gives CASSSRLAGGLTRSDTQYF.

About this clone itself: The same CDR3 also results from other DNA sequences found in this sample. The chain carries TRBV5-1 and TRBJ2-3; TRBD2 agrees at 8 bases. The CDR3 is 16 amino acids. The J segment lost 4 bases and the V segment lost 0 bases, leaving 7 bases of the junction unmatched. CDR1 is SGHRS, CDR2 YFSETQ, per germline. CDR3 sequence: CASSLGLAGGPDTQYF. CDR3 nucleotides: TGCGCCAGCAGCTTGGGACTGGCGGGAGGTCCAGATACGCAGTATTTT.

The CDR3 sequence is CASSPRPGPSSYEQYF. The CDR3 DNA reads as TGCGCCAGCAGCCCGCGACCGGGACCCAGCTCCTACGAGCAGTACTTC. The V and J genes are TRBV4-3 and TRBJ2-7; D tentatively reads TRBD1 or TRBD2 (5 bases each). The CDR3 is 16 amino acids. Germline V gene lookup returns CDR1 LGHNA and CDR2 YSLEER. V was trimmed by 4 bases and J by 0 bases, leaving 16 bases between them.

The V gene is TRBV2, the J gene TRBJ1-2; a weak D match, TRBD1 (6 bases). CDR1 is SNHLY, CDR2 FYNNEI, per germline. The CDR3 runs to 16 residues. V lost 3 bases, J lost 1 base, and 15 bases lay in between. This CDR3 is CASSDKRTALNYGYTF. In nucleotides, the CDR3 is TGTGCCAGCAGTGATAAAAGGACAGCCCTTAACTATGGCTACACCTTC.

V gene TRBV28 combines with J gene TRBJ2-1, with TRBD2 matching 9 bases. Germline-derived CDR1 and CDR2 are MDHEN and SYDVKM. V dropped 5 bases and J dropped 11; count of bases not matched to a gene: 1. CDR3 length: 11 residues. CDR3 region: CASSTSGQQFF. Here the CDR3 DNA reads TGTGCCAGCAGTACTAGCGGGCAGCAGTTCTTC.